The clone carrying this T cell receptor beta chain was picked up many times. The antigen is not known. This sample holds PBMCs from 8 to 10 ml fresh peripheral blood. Deletions cut 6 bases from V and 3 bases from J, with 18 bases between. This CDR3 comprises 16 residues. Germline V gene sequence: CDR1 MNHEY, CDR2 SVGAGI. Researchers amplified the TCR beta CDR3 regions from RNA transcripts. The HTBI primer set served for first-round RT-PCR of the TCR CDR3. MiXCR, applied by TCRdb to the multiplex PCR reads, yields one record per CDR3 protein. The data show about half a million distinct CDR3 sequences, approximately 24% seen once. The sample belongs to a study of T cells in Graves' hyperthyroidism and ophthalmopathy. General study results and limits: Most thyroid clonotypes expanded above 0.001 appeared in blood too. From stable hyperthyroidism, ophthalmopathy was set apart by a 13 V-J model.

The V and J genes are TRBV6-5 and TRBJ1-3; D gene uncertain. The specimen sequenced was blood. This clonotype was sampled from a woman in her twenties or thirties with Graves' ophthalmopathy. The CDR3 spells CASRPIRAGIGNTIYF. The CDR3 DNA reads TGTGCCAGCAGACCCATACGGGCGGGGATTGGAAACACCATATATTTT.